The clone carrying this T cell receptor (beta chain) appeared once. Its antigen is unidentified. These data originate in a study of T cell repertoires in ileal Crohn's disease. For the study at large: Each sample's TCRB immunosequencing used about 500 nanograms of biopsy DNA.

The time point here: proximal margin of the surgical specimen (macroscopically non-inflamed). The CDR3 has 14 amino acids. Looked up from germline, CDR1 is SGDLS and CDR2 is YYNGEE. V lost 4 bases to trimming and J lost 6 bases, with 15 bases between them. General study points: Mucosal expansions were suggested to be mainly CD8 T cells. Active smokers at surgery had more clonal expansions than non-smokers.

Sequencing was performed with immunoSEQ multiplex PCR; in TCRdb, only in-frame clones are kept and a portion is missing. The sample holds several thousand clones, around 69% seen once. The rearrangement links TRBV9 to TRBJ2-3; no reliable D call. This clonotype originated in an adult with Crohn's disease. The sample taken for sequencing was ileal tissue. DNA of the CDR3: TGTGCCAGCAGCCCCCCTGACCCCCGGGATACGCAGTATTTT. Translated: CASSPPDPRDTQYF. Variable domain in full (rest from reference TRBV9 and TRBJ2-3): DSGVTQTPKHLITATGQRVTLRCSPRSGDLSVYWYQQSLDQGLQFLIQYYNGEERAKGNILERFSAQQFPDLHSELNLSSLELGDSALYFCASSPPDPRDTQYFGPGTRLTVL.